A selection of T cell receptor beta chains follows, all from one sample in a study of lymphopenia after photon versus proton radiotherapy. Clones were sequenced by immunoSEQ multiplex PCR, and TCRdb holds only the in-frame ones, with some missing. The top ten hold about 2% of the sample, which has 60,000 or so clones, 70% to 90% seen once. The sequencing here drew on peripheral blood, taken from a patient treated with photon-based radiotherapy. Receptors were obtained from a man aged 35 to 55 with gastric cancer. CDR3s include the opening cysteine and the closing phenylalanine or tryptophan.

CASSLNYGELFF	TRBJ2-2	TRBV7-6
CASSPWTGANEKLFF	TRBJ1-4	TRBV5-1
CASSTGPNTGELFF	TRBJ2-2	TRBV19
CASSYSDPSGNTIYF	TRBJ1-3	TRBV6-6
CASSLLLGGVTEAFF	TRBJ1-1	TRBV7-2
CASSSPGTGRRPQHF	TRBJ1-5	TRBV5-7
CASRTGETQYF	TRBJ2-5	TRBV27
CASSRALLGQGATETQYF	TRBJ2-5	TRBV19
CAISSAPGASEKLFF	TRBJ1-4	TRBV10-3
CASSLAVVRTGSYEQYF	TRBJ2-7	TRBV7-6
CASSQEGNLFSYNEQFF	TRBJ2-1	TRBV4-1
CSVEHGGTEAFF	TRBJ1-1	TRBV29-1
CASSSRQTLNYGYTF	TRBJ1-2	TRBV7-2
CASSPAAPTGYNEQFF	TRBJ2-1	TRBV18
CASSQDLGRSNYGYTF	TRBJ1-2	TRBV4-3
CASSTGQPNTEAFF	TRBJ1-1	TRBV9
CASSGDTEAFF	TRBJ1-1	TRBV2
CSAWDINNEQFF	TRBJ2-1	TRBV29-1
CASSLSGGMNTEAFF	TRBJ1-1	TRBV5-5
CASSLGPPTRDGEKLFF	TRBJ1-4	TRBV5-1
CASRHTSGGISYEQYF	TRBJ2-7	TRBV5-4
CAIRDGTSGEEQFF	TRBJ2-1	TRBV10-3
CASSPGQGGYGYTF	TRBJ1-2	TRBV4-2
CASSYSGAINEKLFF	TRBJ1-4	TRBV6-5
CASSLGTEYGYTF	TRBJ1-2	TRBV7-2
CAWMGNEKLFF	TRBJ1-4	TRBV30
CASSLERTYNEQFF	TRBJ2-1	TRBV5-1
CASSPGPAGVYRPSYEQYF	TRBJ2-7	TRBV18
CASSWGQLNGYTF	TRBJ1-2	TRBV5-1
CASSQDTFSYEQYF	TRBJ2-7	TRBV5-5
CASSHIGLGKTYGYTF	TRBJ1-2	TRBV4-1
CASSDPAVTDTQYF	TRBJ2-3	TRBV2
CASSLAGPRGGNTIYF	TRBJ1-3	TRBV5-1
CASSALTYLGRSEAFF	TRBJ1-1	TRBV11-2